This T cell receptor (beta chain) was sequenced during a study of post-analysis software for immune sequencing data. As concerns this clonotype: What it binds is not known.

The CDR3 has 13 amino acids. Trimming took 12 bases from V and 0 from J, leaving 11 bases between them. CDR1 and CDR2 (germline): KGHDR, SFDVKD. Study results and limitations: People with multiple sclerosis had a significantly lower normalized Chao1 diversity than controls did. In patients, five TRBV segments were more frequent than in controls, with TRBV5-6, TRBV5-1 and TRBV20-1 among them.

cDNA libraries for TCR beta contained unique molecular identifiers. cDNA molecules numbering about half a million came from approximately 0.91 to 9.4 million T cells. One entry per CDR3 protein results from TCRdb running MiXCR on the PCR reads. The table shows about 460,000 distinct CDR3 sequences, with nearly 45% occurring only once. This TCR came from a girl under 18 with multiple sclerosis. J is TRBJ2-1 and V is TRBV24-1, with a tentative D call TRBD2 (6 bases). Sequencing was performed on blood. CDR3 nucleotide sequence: TGTGCCGCCGGAGGGAGCTCCTACAATGAGCAGTTCTTC. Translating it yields CAAGGSSYNEQFF.